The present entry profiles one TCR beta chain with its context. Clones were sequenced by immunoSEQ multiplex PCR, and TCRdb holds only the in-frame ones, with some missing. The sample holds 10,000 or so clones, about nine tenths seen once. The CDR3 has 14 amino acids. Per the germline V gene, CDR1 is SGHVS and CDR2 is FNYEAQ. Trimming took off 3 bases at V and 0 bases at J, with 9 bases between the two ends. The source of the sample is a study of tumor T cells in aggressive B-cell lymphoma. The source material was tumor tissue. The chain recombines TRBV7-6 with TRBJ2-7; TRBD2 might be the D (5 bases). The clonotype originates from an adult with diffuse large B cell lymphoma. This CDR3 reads CASSLEESSYEQYF. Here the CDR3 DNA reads TGTGCCAGCAGCTTGGAGGAGAGCTCCTACGAGCAGTACTTC.